This entry lists 23 T cell receptor beta chains sequenced from one sample in a study of blood T cell repertoires in COVID-19. Using immunoSEQ multiplex PCR, the repertoire was profiled, and TCRdb retains in-frame clones only, with some absent. The table records 94,000 or so clones, 88% of them present only once. The source material was peripheral blood. The receptors shown here come from a woman of 80 years or more with active COVID-19.

J is TRBJ2-5 and V is TRBV2; 10 nucleotides match TRBD1. The V gene end was trimmed by 6 bases and the J gene end by 4 bases; junction bases not matched to a gene: 11. The length of the CDR3 is 16 residues. CDR1 and CDR2 from the germline V gene are SNHLY and FYNNEI. The CDR3 sequence: CASRRHRQGAGETQYF. The CDR3 DNA reads as TGTGCCAGCAGGAGGCATAGACAGGGGGCGGGAGAGACCCAGTACTTC.

The V and J genes are TRBV7-2 and TRBJ2-2, with D possibly TRBD2 on 6 matching bases. Germline lookup yields CDR1 SGHTA and CDR2 FQGNSA. The CDR3 sequence is 17 residues long. V lost 4 bases and J lost 5, with 20 bases in between. DNA of the CDR3: TGTGCCAGCAGCTCCTCCCGCGCGCGGGGAAGAACCGGGGAGCTGTTTTTT. This encodes CASSSSRARGRTGELFF.

The rearrangement joins TRBV28 to TRBJ2-1, with D possibly TRBD1 on 6 matching bases. Germline CDR1 reads MDHEN; CDR2 reads SYDVKM. V was trimmed by 4 bases and J by 3 bases, leaving 13 bases between them. CDR3 length equals 15 residues. CDR3: CASSSGQPRYNEQFF. Here the CDR3 DNA reads TGTGCCAGCAGTTCCGGACAGCCCCGCTACAATGAGCAGTTCTTC.

The chain employs TRBV7-3 and TRBJ1-2; 9 bases are a match to TRBD1. CDR3 length: 17 residues. Germline V gene lookup returns CDR1 SGHTA and CDR2 FQGTGA. Trimming took 3 bases from V and 6 from J; bases not matched to a gene: 14. CDR3: CASSLSRAGQGFDGYTF. DNA for the CDR3: TGTGCCAGCAGCTTGAGTCGTGCAGGACAGGGGTTTGATGGCTACACCTTC.

This chain uses TRBV20-1 with TRBJ2-7; D ambiguous. The CDR3 totals 11 residues. The germline gives CDR1 DFQATT, CDR2 SNEGSKA (reference sequence). The ends were cut back, 2 bases at V and 5 bases at J, with 7 bases in the middle. DNA of the CDR3: TGCAGTGCTAGAACATCCCACGAGCAGTACTTC. Translation: CSARTSHEQYF.

Here the CDR3 reads CASSFGGDYGYTF. CDR3 coding DNA: TGCGCCAGCAGCTTCGGGGGGGACTATGGCTACACCTTC. J is TRBJ1-2 and V is TRBV5-1, with a possible D match to TRBD1 (5 bases). Germline V gene lookup returns CDR1 SGHRS and CDR2 YFSETQ. The CDR3 consists of 13 residues. V lost 2 bases to trimming and J lost 3 bases, with 8 bases between them. The full variable domain, its missing parts supplied by reference TRBV5-1 and TRBJ1-2, is KAGVTQTPRYLIKTRGQQVTLSCSPISGHRSVSWYQQTPGQGLQFLFEYFSETQRNKGNFPGRFSGRQFSNSRSEMNVSTLELGDSALYLCASSFGGDYGYTFGSGTRLTVV.

The rearrangement uses TRBV4-1 and TRBJ2-3, with TRBD2 matching over 11 bases. The CDR3 is 16 residues long. Germline values: CDR1 MGHRA, CDR2 YSYEKL. With 4 bases clipped from V and 2 bases from J, the junction kept 5 bases outside the gene matches. CDR3 nucleotides: TGCGCCAGCAGCCTCGGGACTAGCGGACCCACAGATACGCAGTATTTT. It codes for CASSLGTSGPTDTQYF.

This CDR3 is CASSDGGNNEQFF. The CDR3 DNA reads TGTGCCAGCAGTGACGGGGGTAACAATGAGCAGTTCTTC. The chain employs TRBV6-6 and TRBJ2-1, with D possibly matching TRBD2 (6 bases). V shed 5 bases and J shed 5 bases, with 10 bases lying between them. The CDR3 consists of 13 residues. Germline V gives CDR1 MNHNY, CDR2 SVGAGI (reference sequence).

CDR3 sequence: CASSQDFGQVSYEQYF. CDR3 bases: TGTGCCAGCAGCCAAGATTTTGGACAGGTGTCCTACGAGCAGTACTTC. V is TRBV3-1 (or the pseudogene TRBV3-2) and J is TRBJ2-7; 7 bases match TRBD1. The V gene's germline CDR1 is LGHDT and CDR2 YNNKEL (reference sequence). Trimming took 0 bases from V and 1 from J; bases not matched to a gene: 6. The CDR3 spans 16 residues.

V and J are TRBV5-6 and TRBJ2-3; TRBD2 agrees at 10 bases. The V gene end was trimmed by 3 bases and the J gene end by 4 bases; junction bases not matched to a gene: 8. Per the germline V gene, CDR1 is SGHDT and CDR2 is YYEEEE. The CDR3 is made up of 16 amino acids. CDR3 DNA: TGTGCCAGCAGCTCTCTTCTAGCGGGAGAGGCAGATACGCAGTATTTT. Amino acid sequence: CASSSLLAGEADTQYF.

The CDR3 DNA reads TGTGCCAGCAGCAAACAGACAGGGGGCATCAATCAGCCCCAGCATTTT. Its translation is CASSKQTGGINQPQHF. The chain employs TRBV6-2 or TRBV6-3 and TRBJ1-5, with 10 bases identical to TRBD1. The trim removed 6 bases at V and 3 bases at J, leaving 8 bases unmatched. Looked up from germline, CDR1 is MNHEY and CDR2 is SVGEGT. This CDR3 has 16 residues.

This chain joins TRBV5-6 and TRBJ2-7, with TRBD2 matching over 8 bases. This CDR3 comprises 15 residues. Losses at the gene ends were 4 bases for V and 7 bases for J; bases not matched to a gene: 13. The germline V gene has CDR1 SGHDT and CDR2 YYEEEE. This chain's CDR3 is CASSPDRGGAREQYF. The CDR3 DNA follows: TGTGCCAGCAGCCCCGATCGGGGGGGGGCCAGGGAGCAGTACTTC.

V and J are TRBV7-2 and TRBJ2-7; TRBD2 matches 10 bases. Trimming removed 5 bases from V and 6 bases from J; junction bases left unmatched: 10. This CDR3 comprises 15 residues. Germline CDR1 is SGHTA and CDR2 is FQGNSA. CDR3 in DNA: TGTGCCAGCAGCCAACAAGCGGGAGGGCCCTCCGAGCAGTACTTC. Residues: CASSQQAGGPSEQYF.

The chain employs TRBV6-5 and TRBJ2-7; D perhaps matches TRBD2 (5 bases). CDR3 length: 13 residues. The V and J ends lost 10 bases and 4 bases respectively, with 17 bases between them. The germline gives CDR1 MNHEY, CDR2 SVGAGI. This chain's CDR3 is CATLSGVAYEQYF. The CDR3 DNA sequence: TGTGCCACCCTAAGCGGCGTCGCGTACGAGCAGTACTTC.

In this sample, this clone turned up once. The genes are TRBV19 and TRBJ2-1, with D tentatively TRBD2 (6 bases). V lost 8 bases and J 4 bases, leaving 12 bases between the germline ends. Germline CDR1 is LNHDA and CDR2 is SQIVND (reference sequence). CDR3 length: 13 amino acids. The CDR3 sequence is CASGGLVYNEQFF. The CDR3, as DNA: TGTGCCAGTGGGGGACTTGTGTACAATGAGCAGTTCTTC.

A word on this clone: The sample contains more than one DNA sequence encoding this CDR3. For the CDR3, the DNA is TGCAGTGCTAGAGTACTTGACGAGCAGTACTTC. As protein: CSARVLDEQYF. This chain links TRBV20-1 with TRBJ2-7, with D uncertain. With 1 base removed from V and 5 bases from J, the gap between germline ends came to 6 bases. This CDR3 is 11 amino acids long. Germline V lookup: CDR1 DFQATT, CDR2 SNEGSKA (reference sequence).

This clone appeared once. The chain employs TRBV7-9 and TRBJ2-1, with a weak D call TRBD2 (5 bases). This CDR3 comprises 12 residues. Germline V gene data show CDR1 as SEHNR and CDR2 as FQNEAQ (reference sequence). V shed 5 bases and J shed 7 bases, with 9 bases lying between them. The chain's CDR3 is CASSGEKNEQFF. The CDR3 DNA follows: TGTGCCAGCAGCGGGGAGAAAAATGAGCAGTTCTTC.

A single count supports this clone. V and J are TRBV24-1 and TRBJ1-2; 7 bases agree with TRBD1. J was trimmed by 4 bases and V by 4 bases; bases with no gene match: 5. CDR1 KGHDR and CDR2 SFDVKD come from the germline V gene. The CDR3 consists of 14 residues. The chain's CDR3 is CATSERQGGYGYTF. CDR3 coding DNA: TGTGCCACCAGTGAACGACAGGGTGGCTATGGCTACACCTTC.

The chain joins TRBV5-1 to TRBJ2-2; D is ambiguous. This CDR3 is built from 15 residues. Looked up from germline, CDR1 is SGHRS and CDR2 is YFSETQ. Trimming cost V 4 bases and J 9 bases, with 19 bases left between them. CDR3 DNA: TGCGCCAGCAGCCATCTGAATGGGCTTGGGTGGGAGCTGTTTTTT. Translating it yields CASSHLNGLGWELFF.

This clone was observed once. The chain is built from TRBV7-8 and TRBJ2-5, with D maybe TRBD2 (6 bases). Germline V gene sequence: CDR1 SGHVS, CDR2 FQNEAQ. The CDR3 loop spans 15 amino acids. V was trimmed by 1 base and J by 2 bases, leaving 11 bases between them. The CDR3 region has the DNA TGTGCCAGCAGCTTAGGCCTAGCGCTACAAGAGACCCAGTACTTC. This encodes CASSLGLALQETQYF. Drawing the rest from reference TRBV7-8 and TRBJ2-5, the complete variable domain is GAGVSQSPRYKVAKRGQDVALRCDPISGHVSLFWYQQALGQGPEFLTYFQNEAQLDKSGLPSDRFFAERPEGSVSTLKIQRTQQEDSAVYLCASSLGLALQETQYFGPGTRLLVL.

V usage is TRBV2 and J usage is TRBJ2-5; D is unresolved. This CDR3 region has 14 residues. V was clipped by 7 bases and J by 5 bases, with 17 bases between them. Looked up from germline, CDR1 is SNHLY and CDR2 is FYNNEI. Written as DNA, the CDR3 is TGTGCCAGCACTGTTGATCGTGCGTCGGAGACCCAGTACTTC. It is translated as CASTVDRASETQYF.

This chain connects TRBV19 to TRBJ2-7, with TRBD1 matching over 8 bases. V trimming: 3 bases; J trimming: 7 bases; junction bases outside the gene matches: 5. The CDR3 spans 13 residues. Germline V gene sequence: CDR1 LNHDA, CDR2 SQIVND (reference sequence). For the CDR3, the DNA is TGTGCCAGTAGTATTACCACAGGGGGGGAGCAGTACTTC. Amino acid sequence: CASSITTGGEQYF.

The chain carries TRBV7-9 and TRBJ1-4; D is unresolved. The CDR3 contains 15 residues. Between the trimmed V and J ends, which lost 2 bases and 8 bases, there was a span of 15 bases. Looked up from germline, CDR1 is SEHNR and CDR2 is FQNEAQ (reference sequence). This CDR3 is CASSLPRGYPEKLFF. The CDR3 region has the DNA TGTGCCAGCAGCTTACCCCGGGGTTACCCCGAAAAACTGTTTTTT.